The clone carrying this TCR beta chain was detected ten times or more. The antigen is not known. Molecular barcoding with unique molecular identifiers was used for the TCRbeta library. Each CDR3 protein gets one entry after TCRdb re-called the PCR reads with MiXCR. The table lists about 230,000 distinct CDR3 sequences, 11% of them singletons. The sample comes from a study of T-cell reconstitution after alpha-beta-depleted transplantation in children. Study-wide results and limits: At the one-year point after transplant, T-cell counts and TCRbeta diversity were found to come mostly from T cells that had been newly produced.

Germline V gives CDR1 SGHRS, CDR2 YFSETQ. The ends lost 4 bases at V and 4 bases at J; junction bases unmatched: 7. The CDR3 is 15 amino acids. The sequence was collected from a child younger than two with acute myeloid leukemia, due to receive a stem cell transplant. The specimen comprised PBMCs, sampled before TCRalphabeta/CD19-depleted stem cell transplant. The rearrangement uses TRBV5-1 and TRBJ2-1, with 8 bases fitting TRBD2. The CDR3 loop is CASSAGGAQYNEQFF. The CDR3 DNA is TGCGCCAGCAGCGCCGGGGGGGCCCAATACAATGAGCAGTTCTTC.